This T cell receptor (beta chain) was retrieved from a study of cytomegalovirus exposure and HLA in healthy donors. General observations from the study: Analysis performed later found 16,000 or so TCR beta sequences associated with HLA alleles at 0.05 false discovery rate. V- and J-gene trimming in TCR beta was tied to a missense DCLRE1C variant by an analysis performed later. A later analysis revealed that TCR association rates differed between HLA loci, peaking at DRB1 and bottoming out at HLA-C.

Remarks on this clone: The antigen is unknown.

J gave up 6 bases and V 0 bases, and 7 bases lay outside the gene matches. In germline, CDR1 is LGHNT, CDR2 FRNRAP. The CDR3 contains 17 residues. The primer mix had 60 Vbeta and 13 Jbeta primers. Sequenced by immunoSEQ multiplex PCR; TCRdb stores in-frame clones only, minus some. The table has around 110,000 clones, 79% seen once. The receptor comes from a man aged 25 to 40 in good health and CMV-seropositive. V and J are TRBV12-5 and TRBJ2-1; 11 bases fit TRBD2. Input material: PBMCs. CDR3 in amino acids: CASGLVKDSGRANEQFF. The CDR3 bases are TGTGCTAGTGGTTTGGTCAAGGATAGCGGGAGGGCCAATGAGCAGTTCTTC.